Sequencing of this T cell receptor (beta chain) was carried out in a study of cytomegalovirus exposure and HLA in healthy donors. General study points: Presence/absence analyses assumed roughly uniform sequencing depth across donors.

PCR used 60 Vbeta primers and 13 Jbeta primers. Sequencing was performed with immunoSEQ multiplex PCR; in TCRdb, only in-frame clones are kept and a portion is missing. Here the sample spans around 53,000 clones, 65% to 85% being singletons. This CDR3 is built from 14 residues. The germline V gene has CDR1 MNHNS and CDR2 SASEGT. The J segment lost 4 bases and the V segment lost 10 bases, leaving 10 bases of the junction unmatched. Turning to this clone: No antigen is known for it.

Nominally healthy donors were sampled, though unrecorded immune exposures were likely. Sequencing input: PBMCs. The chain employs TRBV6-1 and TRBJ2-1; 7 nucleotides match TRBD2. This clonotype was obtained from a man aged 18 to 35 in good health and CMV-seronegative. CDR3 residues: CATLALAAYNEQFF. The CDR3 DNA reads TGTGCCACCCTTGCGCTAGCGGCTTACAATGAGCAGTTCTTC.